Detailed here is one T cell receptor beta chain. Its antigen remains unknown. These data are taken from a study of OX40 agonist ivuxolimab in advanced cancers. Study-level background: The dose-escalation group included hepatocellular carcinoma, melanoma, renal cell carcinoma and head and neck cancer. Study-level results: Among T cells, CD8+ cells averaged more expanded clones than CD4+ cells.

CDR1 is LNHNV and CDR2 is YYDKDF in the germline V gene (reference sequence). The V end lost 1 base, the J end lost 7 bases, and 11 bases lay between the germline ends. The CDR3 consists of 14 residues. Profiled with immunoSEQ multiplex PCR; TCRdb holds only in-frame clones, not every one. Of some 64,000 clones listed, around 88% are singletons. The chain is built from TRBV15 and TRBJ1-5, with D maybe TRBD1 (6 bases). The sequences come from CD4+ or CD8+ T cells sorted from blood, collected in a trial of the OX40 agonist ivuxolimab. The TCR comes from an adult with an advanced solid tumor such as melanoma, head and neck, liver or kidney cancer. CDR3 sequence reads: CATSRGGQGQPQHF. The CDR3 DNA reads as TGTGCCACCAGCAGAGGGGGACAAGGGCAGCCCCAGCATTTT.